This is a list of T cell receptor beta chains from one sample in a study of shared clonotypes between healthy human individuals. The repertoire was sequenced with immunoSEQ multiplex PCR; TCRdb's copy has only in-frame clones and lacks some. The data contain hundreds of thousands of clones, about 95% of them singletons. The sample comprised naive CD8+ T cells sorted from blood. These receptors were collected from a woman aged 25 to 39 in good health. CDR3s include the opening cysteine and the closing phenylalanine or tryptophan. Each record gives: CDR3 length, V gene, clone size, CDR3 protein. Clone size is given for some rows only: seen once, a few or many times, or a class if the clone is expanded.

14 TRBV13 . CASSWGQQSYEQYF
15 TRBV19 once CASSIEASGYYEQYF
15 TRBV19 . CASSPDQSGANVLTF
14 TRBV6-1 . CASWRGGLNTEAFF
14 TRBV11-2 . CASSLEVINTEAFF
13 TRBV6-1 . CASSEADFYEQYF
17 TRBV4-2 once CASSQDSLAGPTYEQYF
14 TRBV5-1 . CASSLGWRSYEQYF
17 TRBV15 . CATSRGFQGAVGNTIYF
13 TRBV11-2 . CASSQGTGNTIYF
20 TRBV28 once CASSFPGQGDTSGVWETQYF
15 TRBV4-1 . CASSRRTGPDSPLHF
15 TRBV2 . CASSSGTSGTYEQYF
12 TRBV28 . CASSRTEIGYTF
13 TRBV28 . CACGQQNTDTQYF
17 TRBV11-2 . CASSPMTNGSGANVLTF
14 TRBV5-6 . CATEIGGAPDTQYF
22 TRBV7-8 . CASSLGFGGGPNFRRTTGELFF
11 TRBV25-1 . CASSDAGELFF
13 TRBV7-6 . CASSLVEQETQYF
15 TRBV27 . CASSLGPASYNEQFF
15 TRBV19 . CASSRQGHPRYEQYF
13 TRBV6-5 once CASGLGNTGELFF
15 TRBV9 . CASSDSPLFGSEQFF
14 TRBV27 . CASSLTLQGYGYTF